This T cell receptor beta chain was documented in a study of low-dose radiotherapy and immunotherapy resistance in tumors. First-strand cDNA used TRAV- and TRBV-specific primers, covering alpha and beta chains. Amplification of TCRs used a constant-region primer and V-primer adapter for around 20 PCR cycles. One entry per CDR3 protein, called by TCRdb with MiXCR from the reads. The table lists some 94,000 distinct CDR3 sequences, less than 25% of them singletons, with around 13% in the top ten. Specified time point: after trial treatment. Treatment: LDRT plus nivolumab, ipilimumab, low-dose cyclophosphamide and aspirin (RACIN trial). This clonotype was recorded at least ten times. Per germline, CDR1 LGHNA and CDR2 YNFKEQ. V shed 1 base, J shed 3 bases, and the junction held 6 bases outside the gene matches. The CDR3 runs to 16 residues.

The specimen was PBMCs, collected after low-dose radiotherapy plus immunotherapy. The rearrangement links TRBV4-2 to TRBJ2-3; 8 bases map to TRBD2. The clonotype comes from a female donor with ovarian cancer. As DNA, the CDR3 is TGTGCCAGCAGCCAAGGGGGGCGGGGGGATACAGATACGCAGTATTTT. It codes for CASSQGGRGDTDTQYF.